This TCR beta chain came from a study of T-cell reconstitution after alpha-beta-depleted transplantation in children. The study, taken as a whole, reports: Expanded clones from the graft, numbering several hundred, reportedly supplied alpha-beta T cells about two months after transplant. The origin of high day-60 TCRbeta diversity in some patients lay in surviving recipient T cells and thymic progenitors. Among T cells one year after transplant, newly produced cells accounted for most counts and diversity.

This clonotype appeared many times. Its cognate antigen is unknown. The TCRbeta library was prepared with unique molecular identifiers. TCRdb redid the calling of the PCR reads with MiXCR, one entry per CDR3 protein. The sample records under 750,000 distinct CDR3 sequences, about 23% being singletons. Sequencing used PBMCs, mostly from graft donor cells, obtained 360 days after TCRalphabeta/CD19-depleted stem cell transplant. This clonotype was sampled from a boy in the first two years of life who had a stem cell transplant for acute myeloid leukemia, so the T cells may come from the graft donor.

CDR3 nucleotides: TGCAGCGTTAAAATGACAGCTGAACAAGAGACCCAGTACTTC. It yields the protein CSVKMTAEQETQYF. The chain carries TRBV29-1 and TRBJ2-5; a possible D gene is TRBD1 (5 bases). CDR3 length equals 14 residues. Germline loops: CDR1 SQVTM, CDR2 ANQGSEA. Trimming removed 5 bases at V and 2 bases at J, with 15 bases between.